The 18 T cell receptor beta chains listed next were all sequenced from one sample in a study of technical replicates of blood from several donors (dated by TCRdb to the late 2010s). Library preparation was by the immunoSEQ multiplex PCR assay. The immuneACCESS repertoire file appears here via TCRdb, limited to in-frame rearrangements. These files lack a portion of the clones; in checked studies, under half of the deficit traces to unresolved V genes, and the cause of the others is not known. The sample records 45,000 to 60,000 clones, around 90% of which are singletons. The top ten hold under 5% of the sample. Input material: PBMCs. The receptors originated from a human donor in good health. Some clones in this sample may be carry-over from other donors' samples.

This chain uses TRBV27 with TRBJ2-5, with D tentatively TRBD1 (6 bases). This CDR3 is 12 amino acids long. The germline V gene has CDR1 MNHEY and CDR2 SMNVEV (reference sequence). Trimming removed 3 bases from V and 5 bases from J, with 7 bases in between. The CDR3 DNA follows: TGTGCCAGCAGTTTTCAGGGGGAGACCCAGTACTTC. Residues: CASSFQGETQYF.

This rearrangement joins TRBV6-5 to TRBJ1-2, with D unresolved. Germline V CDR1 and CDR2: MNHEY, SVGAGI. V was clipped by 2 bases and J by 7 bases, with 11 bases between them. The length of the CDR3 is 13 residues. This chain's CDR3 is CASSYIRGSGYTF. CDR3 nucleotides: TGTGCCAGCAGTTACATTCGAGGGAGTGGCTACACCTTC.

This chain links TRBV6-6 with TRBJ2-7, with D uncertain. Deletions cut 6 bases from V and 7 bases from J, with 16 bases between. This CDR3 region has 13 residues. From germline, CDR1 is MNHNY and CDR2 SVGAGI (reference sequence). The CDR3 nucleotides are TGTGCCAGCAGCAGCCGGGTCCCCTGGGAGCAGTACTTC. Translating gives CASSSRVPWEQYF.

In DNA form, the CDR3 reads TGTGCCAGCAGCGTACAGGGGGGGAACACTGAAGCTTTCTTT. Translated, it gives CASSVQGGNTEAFF. V gene TRBV9 combines with J gene TRBJ1-1; 7 bases agree with TRBD1. CDR3 length: 14 amino acids. Trimming took 1 base from V and 1 from J; bases not matched to a gene: 1. Germline-derived CDR1 and CDR2 are SGDLS and YYNGEE.

The rearrangement joins TRBV7-9 to TRBJ2-2, with D possibly being TRBD2 (6 bases). Germline-derived CDR1 and CDR2 are SEHNR and FQNEAQ (reference sequence). This CDR3 contains 16 residues. Trimming removed 2 bases at V and 1 base at J, with 11 bases between. The CDR3 DNA follows: TGTGCCAGCAGCTTACTGGCGGGGAAGAACACCGGGGAGCTGTTTTTT. Translating gives CASSLLAGKNTGELFF.

The V gene is TRBV9, the J gene TRBJ2-5; TRBD2 is a possible D gene (7 bases). Germline V gene data show CDR1 as SGDLS and CDR2 as YYNGEE. Trimming took off 4 bases at V and 2 bases at J, with 12 bases between the two ends. This CDR3 is 14 amino acids long. CDR3 sequence: CASSTRGGQETQYF. DNA of the CDR3: TGTGCCAGCAGCACGAGGGGGGGGCAAGAGACCCAGTACTTC.

This chain connects TRBV7-9 to TRBJ1-1; TRBD1 is a possible D gene (5 bases). The V and J ends lost 0 bases and 5 bases respectively, with 10 bases between them. This CDR3 is built from 14 residues. Germline values: CDR1 SEHNR, CDR2 FQNEAQ (reference sequence). The CDR3 DNA is TGTGCCAGCAGCTTAGCGCAGGGAAGGACTGAAGCTTTCTTT. Its protein product is CASSLAQGRTEAFF. Looking up the rest from reference TRBV7-9 and TRBJ1-1 gives the full variable domain: DTGVSQNPRHKITKRGQNVTFRCDPISEHNRLYWYRQTLGQGPEFLTYFQNEAQLEKSRLLSDRFSAERPKGSFSTLEIQRTEQGDSAMYLCASSLAQGRTEAFFGQGTRLTVV.

The V call is TRBV5-1, the J call TRBJ2-5; a weak D match, TRBD2 (6 bases). Germline-derived CDR1 and CDR2 are SGHRS and YFSETQ. The CDR3 is made up of 15 amino acids. Trimming stripped 0 bases from V and 5 bases from J, with 14 bases between. CDR3 sequence: CASSLAVGGAETQYF. CDR3 bases: TGCGCCAGCAGCTTGGCCGTCGGGGGTGCGGAGACCCAGTACTTC.

The V call is TRBV9, the J call TRBJ1-1; maybe TRBD1 (6 bases). This CDR3 is built from 14 residues. The V end was cut by 4 bases, the J end by 4 bases, with 14 bases between. Per germline, CDR1 SGDLS and CDR2 YYNGEE. The CDR3 nucleotides are TGTGCCAGCAGCCCGACAGGTCCTGGCACTGAAGCTTTCTTT. Translating it yields CASSPTGPGTEAFF.

The DNA of the CDR3 is TGTGCCAGCAGCTTAGGCGGGTTACCCAATGAGCAGTTCTTC. The encoded protein is CASSLGGLPNEQFF. This chain joins TRBV7-6 and TRBJ2-1, with D maybe TRBD2 (5 bases). Germline V gives CDR1 SGHVS, CDR2 FNYEAQ. CDR3 size: 14 residues. The V gene lost 1 base and the J gene lost 6 bases, with 10 bases spanning the gap.

This chain links TRBV5-1 with TRBJ2-3; the match to TRBD2 covers 11 bases. This CDR3 region has 15 residues. V lost 5 bases and J lost 2; bases outside the gene matches: 4. Germline V gene sequence: CDR1 SGHRS, CDR2 YFSETQ. The CDR3 spells CASRTSGGTTDTQYF. The CDR3, as DNA: TGCGCCAGCAGAACTAGCGGGGGAACCACAGATACGCAGTATTTT. Filled out from reference TRBV5-1 and TRBJ2-3, the complete variable domain reads KAGVTQTPRYLIKTRGQQVTLSCSPISGHRSVSWYQQTPGQGLQFLFEYFSETQRNKGNFPGRFSGRQFSNSRSEMNVSTLELGDSALYLCASRTSGGTTDTQYFGPGTRLTVL.

The chain recombines TRBV5-1 with TRBJ2-3, with D possibly matching TRBD1 (6 bases). The CDR3 sequence is 14 residues long. Germline V gene data show CDR1 as SGHRS and CDR2 as YFSETQ. V was cut by 5 bases and J by 4 bases, with 14 bases left in between. The CDR3 here is CASSRQGPPDTQYF. CDR3 bases: TGCGCCAGCAGTCGTCAGGGGCCCCCAGATACGCAGTATTTT.

In nucleotides, the CDR3 is TGTGCCAGCAGCCAAGATTTAGGAGTAGGATATGGCTACACCTTC. Encoded protein: CASSQDLGVGYGYTF. V and J are TRBV4-2 and TRBJ1-2; D is ambiguous. Germline V lookup: CDR1 LGHNA, CDR2 YNFKEQ. The CDR3 loop spans 15 amino acids. V lost 0 bases to trimming and J lost 5 bases, with 13 bases between them.

This chain connects TRBV30 to TRBJ2-7, with 11 bases lining up with TRBD2. The ends lost 5 bases at V and 0 bases at J; junction bases unmatched: 9. Germline V gene data show CDR1 as GTSNPN and CDR2 as SVGIG (reference sequence). This CDR3 has 16 amino acids. The CDR3: CAWAGTSGLSSYEQYF. CDR3 DNA sequence: TGTGCCTGGGCCGGGACTAGCGGCCTTAGCTCCTACGAGCAGTACTTC.

This chain uses TRBV7-2 with TRBJ1-2; D is possibly TRBD1 (5 bases). This CDR3 has 15 amino acids. Trimming removed 4 bases at V and 0 bases at J, with 12 bases between. Germline CDR1 reads SGHTA; CDR2 reads FQGNSA. The CDR3, as DNA: TGTGCCAGCAGCTACCGACAGCTCACTAACTATGGCTACACCTTC. Its protein product is CASSYRQLTNYGYTF.

V gene TRBV7-2 combines with J gene TRBJ1-4; tentatively, D is TRBD1 (5 bases). The CDR3 has 13 residues. V was shortened by 8 bases and J by 7 bases, with 14 bases between the two germline ends. Germline-derived CDR1 and CDR2 are SGHTA and FQGNSA. As DNA, the CDR3 is TGTGCCAGCGGCGAGGGGCGGGGTGAAAAACTGTTTTTT. This translates into CASGEGRGEKLFF.

The chain employs TRBV7-2 and TRBJ2-7, with 9 positions matching TRBD2. The V segment lost 5 bases and the J segment 4 bases; nucleotides outside the gene matches: 9. The CDR3 totals 15 residues. Germline V lookup: CDR1 SGHTA, CDR2 FQGNSA. The CDR3, as DNA: TGTGCCAGCAGCCGCGAATTCACTAGCGGGTACGAGCAGTACTTC. Its translation is CASSREFTSGYEQYF. The variable domain in full, with the rest retrieved from reference TRBV7-2 and TRBJ2-7, is GAGVSQSPSNKVTEKGKDVELRCDPISGHTALYWYRQSLGQGLEFLIYFQGNSAPDKSGLPSDRFSAERTGGSVSTLTIQRTQQEDSAVYLCASSREFTSGYEQYFGPGTRLTVT.

V gene TRBV11-2 combines with J gene TRBJ1-4; unclear D gene. V dropped 5 bases and J dropped 7 bases, with 8 bases sitting between them. Germline V lookup: CDR1 SGHAT, CDR2 FQNNGV. The CDR3 spans 12 residues. The CDR3 loop is CASSTEGEKLFF. The DNA for the CDR3 is TGTGCCAGCAGCACCGAGGGTGAAAAACTGTTTTTT.